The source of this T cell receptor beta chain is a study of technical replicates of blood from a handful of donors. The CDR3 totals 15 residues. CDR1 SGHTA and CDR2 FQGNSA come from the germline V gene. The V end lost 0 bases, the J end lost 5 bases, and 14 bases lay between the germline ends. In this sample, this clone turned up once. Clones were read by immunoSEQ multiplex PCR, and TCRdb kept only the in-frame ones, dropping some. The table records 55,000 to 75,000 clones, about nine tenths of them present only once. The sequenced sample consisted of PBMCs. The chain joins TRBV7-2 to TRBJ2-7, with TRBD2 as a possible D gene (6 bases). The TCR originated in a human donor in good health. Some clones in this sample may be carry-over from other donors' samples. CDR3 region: CASSLAWGEGNEQYF. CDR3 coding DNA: TGTGCCAGCAGCTTAGCGTGGGGGGAAGGTAACGAGCAGTACTTC. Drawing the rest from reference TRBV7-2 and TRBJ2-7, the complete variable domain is GAGVSQSPSNKVTEKGKDVELRCDPISGHTALYWYRQSLGQGLEFLIYFQGNSAPDKSGLPSDRFSAERTGGSVSTLTIQRTQQEDSAVYLCASSLAWGEGNEQYFGPGTRLTVT.